The TCR beta chain described here comes from a study of human T cells and chemical hapten exposure. Study outcomes and limitations: No shift was seen in TCRs above 1 in 1000 frequency with DPC sensitization.

A word on this clonotype: Its target is not known.

TCRdb re-analysed the RACE reads in MiXCR, keeping a single row per CDR3 protein. The sample holds 250,000 or so distinct CDR3 sequences, almost 8% seen once. As for time point: pre-sensitization, week 0. Treatment reported: therapeutic diphenylcyclopropenone sensitization with weekly scalp DPC. Germline values: CDR1 SGHAT, CDR2 FQNNGV. The V gene lost 0 bases and the J gene lost 8 bases, with 7 bases spanning the gap. The CDR3 spans 12 residues. The chain links TRBV11-2 to TRBJ1-1; D is undetermined. This sequence was found in a man between 18 and 35 years old with alopecia areata. Some clones in this sample may be carry-over from other donors' samples. Specimen: whole blood, collected in connection with sensitization to the hapten diphenylcyclopropenone (DPC). CDR3 sequence reads: CASSLDRTEAFF. CDR3 bases: TGTGCCAGCAGCTTAGATCGTACAGAAGCTTTCTTT.